Given below is one T cell receptor beta chain in context. TCRdb keeps only in-frame clones here, not all; method: immunoSEQ multiplex PCR. This sample carries about 270,000 clones, approximately 91% of them seen once, and the ten largest clones take around 1%. These data come from a study of blood T cell repertoires in COVID-19. About the research overall: Specimens from acute and convalescent COVID-19 originated in the United States, Italy and Spain.

Individuals drawn from about 26 US areas were about 18 to 90 years old. Categorization into cohorts depended on clinical history that participants reported. Trimming removed 3 bases at V and 1 base at J, with 9 bases between. CDR3 size: 14 residues. The germline V gene encodes CDR1 MNHEY and CDR2 SMNVEV (reference sequence). The receptor's source is a young woman who had recovered from COVID-19. Sequencing was done on a sample of PBMCs or T cells enriched from blood (not recorded which). The chain combines TRBV27 with TRBJ1-2; TRBD1 might be the D (6 bases). The CDR3, as DNA: TGTGCCAGCAGTTTTCAGGGGAATAACTATGGCTACACCTTC. This sequence encodes CASSFQGNNYGYTF.